This entry concerns a single TCR beta chain. This sample is drawn from a study of blood T cells in healthy people across ages. From germline, CDR1 is SGHVS and CDR2 FNYEAQ. The CDR3 is 16 amino acids. The V gene lost 1 base and the J gene lost 6 bases, with 13 bases spanning the gap. Through a sample-barcoded 5' primer and a J-beta primer mix, a second PCR was run for about 6 to 11 cycles. TCRdb redid the calling of the 5' RACE reads with MiXCR, one entry per CDR3 protein. Seen here are 1.5 million to 2 million distinct CDR3 sequences, 28% observed once, and the top ten hold roughly 8%. The sample comprised blood. The TCR comes from a woman aged 30 to 39 in good health. The chain uses TRBV7-6 and TRBJ1-6; a weak D match, TRBD1 (6 bases). The CDR3 bases are TGTGCCAGCAGCTTAGAAGGGGGACCGAGTAATTCACCCCTCCACTTT. Its translation is CASSLEGGPSNSPLHF.